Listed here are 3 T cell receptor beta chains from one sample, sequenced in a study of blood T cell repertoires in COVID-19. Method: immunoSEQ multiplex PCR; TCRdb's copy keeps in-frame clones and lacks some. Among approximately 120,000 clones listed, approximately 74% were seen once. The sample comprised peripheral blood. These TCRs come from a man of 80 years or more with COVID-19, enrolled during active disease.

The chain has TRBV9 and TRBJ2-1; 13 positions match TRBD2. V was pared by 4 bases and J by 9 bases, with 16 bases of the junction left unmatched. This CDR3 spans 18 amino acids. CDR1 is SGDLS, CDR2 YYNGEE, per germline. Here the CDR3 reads CASSPRPPGLAGYGEQFF. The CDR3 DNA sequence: TGTGCCAGCAGCCCTAGACCCCCGGGACTAGCGGGATATGGTGAGCAGTTCTTC.

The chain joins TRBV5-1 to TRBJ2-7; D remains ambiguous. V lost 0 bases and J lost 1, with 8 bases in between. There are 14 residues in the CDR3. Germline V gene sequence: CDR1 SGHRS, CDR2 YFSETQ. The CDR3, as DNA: TGCGCCAGCAGCTTGGGCGGCGGTTCCTACGAGCAGTACTTC. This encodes CASSLGGGSYEQYF.

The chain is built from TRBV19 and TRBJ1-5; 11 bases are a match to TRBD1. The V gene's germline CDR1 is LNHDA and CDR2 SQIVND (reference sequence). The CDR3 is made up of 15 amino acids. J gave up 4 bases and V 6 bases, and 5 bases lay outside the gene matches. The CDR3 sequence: CASRPGQGGNQPQHF. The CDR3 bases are TGTGCCAGTAGGCCGGGACAGGGGGGGAATCAGCCCCAGCATTTT.